This T cell receptor (beta chain) was captured in a study of blood T cell repertoires in COVID-19. Study details: Samples of COVID-19 (acute and convalescent) were obtained from the United States, Italy and Spain. PBMCs, B-cell-depleted T cells, or T cells were the source of the cDNA or gDNA that made up the material.

Source study methods: Amplification of reference gene primers was used by the study to estimate nucleated cell counts. TCRdb's table, derived via immunoSEQ multiplex PCR, lists solely in-frame clones and lacks some. That table gives V, J and clone size, and the DNA gave D and trimming. Of about 70,000 clones in the sample, about 84% are singletons; the top ten hold 1.8%. Trimming removed 2 bases from V and 4 bases from J, with 6 bases in between. CDR1 and CDR2 from the germline V gene are MNHNS and SASEGT. This CDR3 spans 13 amino acids. This chain connects TRBV6-1 to TRBJ1-3; the D is unclear. The sequencing sample was made of peripheral blood. This TCR was recovered from a woman aged 55-69 years with acute or convalescent COVID-19. DNA of the CDR3: TGTGCCAGCAGTGAACTTCGGGGAAACACCATATATTTT. Protein product: CASSELRGNTIYF.